These 8 T cell receptor beta chains share one sample of origin, sequenced in a study of shared T cell receptors in the human thymus. TCRdb's table, derived via immunoSEQ multiplex PCR, lists solely in-frame clones and lacks some. The table includes hundreds of thousands of clones, 88% detected once. This same sample was also part of a study on human thymus T cells.

Sequencing was done on a sample of thymocytes. The receptors were sampled from a boy younger than two with a congenital heart defect.

This chain uses TRBV7-2 with TRBJ1-2; unclear D gene. The CDR3 length is 14 residues. V lost 0 bases, J lost 1 base, and 6 bases lay in between. Germline CDR1 and CDR2: SGHTA and FQGNSA. This CDR3 is CASSLAVDNYGYTF. The CDR3 nucleotides read TGTGCCAGCAGCTTAGCAGTAGATAACTATGGCTACACCTTC.

This chain links TRBV10-2 with TRBJ2-2; the D is unclear. CDR1 and CDR2 from the germline V gene are WSHSY and SAAADI. The V end lost 2 bases, the J end lost 7 bases, and 11 bases lay between the germline ends. There are 14 residues in the CDR3. CDR3 nucleotides: TGCGCCAGCAGTGAGGGGTTGCCGGGCGGGGAGCTGTTTTTT. This translates into CASSEGLPGGELFF.

This chain joins TRBV4-1 and TRBJ2-7; D is perhaps TRBD2 (6 bases). Germline lookup yields CDR1 MGHRA and CDR2 YSYEKL. The CDR3 sequence is 18 residues long. V shed 1 base and J shed 6 bases, with 25 bases lying between them. CDR3 DNA sequence: TGCGCCAGCAGCCAAGTCCCTCTCCCTAGCGTCAAGGGCGGCGAGCAGTACTTC. It is translated as CASSQVPLPSVKGGEQYF.

The V gene is TRBV27, the J gene TRBJ2-3; no clear D. Trimming took 2 bases from V and 4 from J, leaving 4 bases between them. The CDR3 contains 12 residues. The germline CDR1 and CDR2 sequences are MNHEY and SMNVEV (reference sequence). CDR3 bases: TGTGCCAGCAGTTTAGGGCCAGATACGCAGTATTTT. This gives the protein CASSLGPDTQYF.

CDR3 residues: CASSPGTGCQPQHF. DNA for the CDR3: TGTGCCAGCTCACCAGGGACAGGGTGCCAGCCCCAGCATTTT. The rearrangement joins TRBV18 to TRBJ1-5; 9 bases agree with TRBD1. Per germline, CDR1 KGHSH and CDR2 LQKENI. V gave up 2 bases and J gave up 7 bases; unmatched junction bases: 3. The CDR3 runs to 14 residues.

The chain carries TRBV15 and TRBJ2-4; TRBD2 might be the D (6 bases). Deletions cut 0 bases from V and 0 bases from J, with 21 bases between. This CDR3 contains 20 residues. CDR1 LNHNV and CDR2 YYDKDF come from the germline V gene (reference sequence). CDR3 bases: TGTGCCACCAGCAGAGAAGGAGGGAACTTAGCCTTGGTAGCCAAAAACATTCAGTACTTC. Its protein product is CATSREGGNLALVAKNIQYF. Looking up the rest from reference TRBV15 and TRBJ2-4 gives the full variable domain: DAMVIQNPRYQVTQFGKPVTLSCSQTLNHNVMYWYQQKSSQAPKLLFHYYDKDFNNEADTPDNFQSRRPNTSFCFLDIRSPGLGDTAMYLCATSREGGNLALVAKNIQYFGAGTRLSVL.

The rearrangement uses TRBV7-9 and TRBJ2-3, with a weak D call TRBD2 (6 bases). Between the trimmed V and J ends, which lost 8 bases and 5 bases, there was a span of 23 bases. The CDR3 length is 16 residues. Looked up from germline, CDR1 is SEHNR and CDR2 is FQNEAQ (reference sequence). CDR3 residues: CASSPCGPGALDTQYF. CDR3 sequence (DNA): TGTGCCAGCTCCCCCTGTGGGCCGGGAGCTTTAGATACGCAGTATTTT.

This clone has only a few counts. This chain joins TRBV11-3 and TRBJ2-7, with 7 bases that match TRBD2. With 6 bases clipped from V and 2 bases from J, the junction kept 7 bases outside the gene matches. The CDR3 sequence is 14 residues long. CDR1 and CDR2 (germline): SGHNT, YENEEA. CDR3 loop: CASSPEAGAYEQYF. The CDR3 DNA reads as TGTGCCAGCAGTCCTGAGGCGGGAGCCTACGAGCAGTACTTC.